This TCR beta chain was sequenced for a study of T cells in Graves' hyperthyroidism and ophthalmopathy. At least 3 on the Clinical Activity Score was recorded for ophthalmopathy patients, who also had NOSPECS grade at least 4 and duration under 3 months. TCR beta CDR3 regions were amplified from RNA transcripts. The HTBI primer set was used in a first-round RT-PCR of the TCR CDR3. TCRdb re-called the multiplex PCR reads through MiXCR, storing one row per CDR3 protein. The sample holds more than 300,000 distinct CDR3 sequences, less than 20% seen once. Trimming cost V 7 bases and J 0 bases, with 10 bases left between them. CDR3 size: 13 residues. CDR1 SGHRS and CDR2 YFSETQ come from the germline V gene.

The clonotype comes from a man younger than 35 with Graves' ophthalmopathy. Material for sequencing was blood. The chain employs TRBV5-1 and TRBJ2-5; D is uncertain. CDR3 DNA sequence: TGCGCCAGCGCCGACGGCTACCAAGAGACCCAGTACTTC. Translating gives CASADGYQETQYF.